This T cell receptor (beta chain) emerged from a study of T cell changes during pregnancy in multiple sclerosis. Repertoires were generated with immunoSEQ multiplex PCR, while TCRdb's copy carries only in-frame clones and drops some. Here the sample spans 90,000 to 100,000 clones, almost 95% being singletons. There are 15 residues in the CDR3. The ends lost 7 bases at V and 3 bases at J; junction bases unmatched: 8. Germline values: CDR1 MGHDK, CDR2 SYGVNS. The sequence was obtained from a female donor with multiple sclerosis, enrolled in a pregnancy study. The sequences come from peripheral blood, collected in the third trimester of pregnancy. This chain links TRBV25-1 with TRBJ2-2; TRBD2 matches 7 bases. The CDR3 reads CASTTLGGDTGELFF. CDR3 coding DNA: TGTGCCAGCACCACTCTGGGGGGGGACACCGGGGAGCTGTTTTTT. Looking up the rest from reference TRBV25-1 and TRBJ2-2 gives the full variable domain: EADIYQTPRYLVIGTGKKITLECSQTMGHDKMYWYQQDPGMELHLIHYSYGVNSTEKGDLSSESTVSRIRTEHFPLTLESARPSHTSQYLCASTTLGGDTGELFFGEGSRLTVL.